This TCR beta chain is from a study of blood T cell repertoires in COVID-19. Turning to the study itself: The United States, Italy and Spain supplied acute and convalescent COVID-19 samples. In each case, the material was cDNA or gDNA derived from T cells, B-cell-depleted T cells, or PBMCs.

In the original analysis: Reference gene primer amplification gave estimated nucleated cell counts. Clones were read by immunoSEQ multiplex PCR, and TCRdb kept only the in-frame ones, dropping some. The V and J calls and the clone size are those of that table, but D and trimming were determined from the DNA. Here the sample spans some 70,000 clones, approximately 90% being singletons. Unmatched junction bases numbered 5, after V lost 5 bases and J lost 7 bases. CDR3 length equals 13 residues. The germline V gene encodes CDR1 LNHDA and CDR2 SQIVND (reference sequence). This clonotype originated in a woman at least 80 years old with active COVID-19. Sequences were obtained from peripheral blood. The V gene is TRBV19, the J gene TRBJ1-5, with 7 nucleotides matching TRBD1. The CDR3 loop reads CASSGDRTQPQHF. CDR3 sequence (DNA): TGTGCCAGTAGTGGGGACAGAACCCAGCCCCAGCATTTT. The variable domain in full, completed from reference TRBV19 and TRBJ1-5, reads DGGITQSPKYLFRKEGQNVTLSCEQNLNHDAMYWYRQDPGQGLRLIYYSQIVNDFQKGDIAEGYSVSREKKESFPLTVTSAQKNPTAFYLCASSGDRTQPQHFGDGTRLSIL.